The following is a T cell receptor beta chain sequence with its context. No antigen is known for it. These data are taken from a study of cytomegalovirus exposure and HLA in healthy donors. Broader study findings: The study flagged approximately 180 TCR beta chains as cytomegalovirus-associated. Based on reports, TCR beta sequences accurately predicted HLA-A and HLA-B alleles for most subjects.

Germline V gives CDR1 KGHSH, CDR2 LQKENI. The CDR3 runs to 14 residues. V shed 4 bases, J shed 4 bases, and the junction held 4 bases outside the gene matches. The study ran its PCR with 60 Vbeta and 13 Jbeta primers. Measured with immunoSEQ multiplex PCR; TCRdb has only the in-frame clones, and not every one. This table lists tens of thousands of clones. The sequenced sample was PBMCs. This receptor was obtained from a man aged 40-55 years in good health and CMV-seronegative. The chain combines TRBV18 with TRBJ1-1, with 9 bases fitting TRBD1. The CDR3 here is CASSLDRGGTEAFF. DNA of the CDR3: TGTGCCAGCTCACTCGACAGGGGGGGCACTGAAGCTTTCTTT.